These 16 T cell receptor beta chains were sequenced from one sample in a study of T cell changes during pregnancy in multiple sclerosis. Produced via immunoSEQ multiplex PCR; TCRdb's table is partial and in-frame only. The table has some 130,000 clones, around 97% seen once. The source material was peripheral blood, sampled after pregnancy. Source of these receptors: a female donor with multiple sclerosis, enrolled in a pregnancy study.

Concerning this clone: At one end, the junction sequence differs from germline, possibly due to a read error. V usage is TRBV7-7 and J usage is TRBJ1-1; maybe TRBD1 (5 bases). CDR3 length equals 11 residues. CDR1 is SSHAT, CDR2 FNYEAQ, per germline (reference sequence). This CDR3 is CASSSGGGAFF. The CDR3 nucleotides are TGTGCTAGCAGCTCGGGGGGGGGTGCTTTCTTT.

The chain couples TRBV9 to TRBJ1-2, with a tentative D call TRBD1 (6 bases). Germline V gives CDR1 SGDLS, CDR2 YYNGEE. Trimming took 4 bases from V and 5 from J, leaving 12 bases between them. This CDR3 comprises 13 residues. CDR3 protein: CASSPGTSYGYTF. For the CDR3, the DNA is TGTGCCAGCAGCCCCGGGACAAGTTATGGCTACACCTTC.

The chain joins TRBV27 to TRBJ2-5; 11 positions agree with TRBD2. The CDR3 runs 15 residues. After removal of 6 bases from V and 4 bases from J, the junction contained 7 bases not matched to a gene. Germline CDR1 reads MNHEY; CDR2 reads SMNVEV (reference sequence). CDR3 sequence: CASRLSGRALETQYF. Written as DNA, the CDR3 is TGTGCCAGCAGGCTTAGCGGGAGGGCCTTAGAGACCCAGTACTTC.

The V and J genes are TRBV7-6 and TRBJ2-7, with 7 bases identical to TRBD2. The CDR3 extends over 14 amino acids. CDR1 is SGHVS, CDR2 FNYEAQ, per germline. V was clipped by 0 bases and J by 2 bases; unmatched bases: 1. CDR3 DNA sequence: TGTGCCAGCAGCTTAGCCGCGGGAGCCTACGAGCAGTACTTC. Protein sequence: CASSLAAGAYEQYF.

The rearrangement joins TRBV28 to TRBJ1-1, with D hard to call. This CDR3 region has 14 residues. Between the trimmed V and J ends, which lost 4 bases and 1 base, there was a span of 10 bases. Germline CDR1 is MDHEN and CDR2 is SYDVKM. Here the CDR3 reads CASSYGVGNTEAFF. The CDR3 nucleotides read TGTGCCAGCAGTTACGGGGTCGGGAACACTGAAGCTTTCTTT.

The chain combines TRBV7-2 with TRBJ1-1, with D perhaps TRBD1 (6 bases). Trimming pared 2 bases from V and 0 bases from J, leaving 13 bases between. CDR3 length: 16 amino acids. Looked up from germline, CDR1 is SGHTA and CDR2 is FQGNSA. DNA for the CDR3: TGTGCCAGCAGCTTAAATGGACAGTACATGAACACTGAAGCTTTCTTT. Amino acid sequence: CASSLNGQYMNTEAFF.

The V call is TRBV28, the J call TRBJ2-7; 10 positions agree with TRBD2. The junction had 16 bases not matched to a gene; V was cut back by 4 bases and J by 4 bases. Germline V gives CDR1 MDHEN, CDR2 SYDVKM. This CDR3 spans 18 amino acids. The chain's CDR3 is CASSSPSGRANLRYEQYF. The CDR3 DNA reads as TGTGCCAGCAGTTCACCTAGCGGGAGAGCGAACTTAAGGTACGAGCAGTACTTC.

This chain connects TRBV27 to TRBJ1-2, with unresolved D. This CDR3 region has 14 residues. V shed 0 bases and J shed 4 bases, with 9 bases lying between them. Germline CDR1 MNHEY, CDR2 SMNVEV (reference sequence). The CDR3: CASSLSHSSYGYTF. For the CDR3, the DNA is TGTGCCAGCAGTTTATCTCACAGTTCCTATGGCTACACCTTC.

Written as DNA, the CDR3 is TGTGCCATGCGCTGGGGGGATGAGCAGTTCTTC. Its protein product is CAMRWGDEQFF. V and J are TRBV6-4 and TRBJ2-1, with D perhaps matching TRBD2 (6 bases). Germline V gene lookup returns CDR1 MRHNA and CDR2 SNTAGT. Trimming removed 10 bases at V and 8 bases at J, with 12 bases between. This CDR3 has 11 amino acids.

This clone was counted a few times. The chain joins TRBV5-5 to TRBJ2-2; a weak D match, TRBD2 (6 bases). The CDR3 runs 14 residues. The germline V and J ends were trimmed by 8 bases and 1 base, with 12 bases remaining between them. Germline CDR1 is SGHKS and CDR2 is YYEKEE (reference sequence). This CDR3 is CASTLAVNTGELFF. As DNA, the CDR3 is TGTGCCAGTACCTTAGCGGTGAACACCGGGGAGCTGTTTTTT.

V is TRBV7-3 and J is TRBJ2-1; the match to TRBD2 covers 7 bases. The CDR3 runs to 15 residues. Per the germline V gene, CDR1 is SGHTA and CDR2 is FQGTGA. Unmatched junction bases numbered 16, after V lost 2 bases and J lost 15 bases. The CDR3 DNA is TGTGCCAGCAGCTTACTGGGGCTCGCAGCGGGGCCATTGTTCTTC. As protein: CASSLLGLAAGPLFF. Using reference TRBV7-3 and TRBJ2-1 for the parts outside the CDR3, the full variable domain is GAGVSQTPSNKVTEKGKYVELRCDPISGHTALYWYRQSLGQGPEFLIYFQGTGAADDSGLPNDRFFAVRPEGSVSTLKIQRTERGDSAVYLCASSLLGLAAGPLFFGPGTRLTVL.

This chain links TRBV11-3 with TRBJ2-3; D not resolved. The CDR3 has 14 amino acids. V dropped 4 bases and J dropped 1 base, with 9 bases sitting between them. Germline values: CDR1 SGHNT, CDR2 YENEEA. The CDR3 protein is CASSYGRGTDTQYF. CDR3 nucleotides: TGTGCCAGCAGCTATGGCCGGGGCACAGATACGCAGTATTTT.

This clone was picked up one time. The genes are TRBV5-1 and TRBJ1-4; 9 bases line up with TRBD1. V lost 3 bases and J lost 7; bases outside the gene matches: 7. Germline loops: CDR1 SGHRS, CDR2 YFSETQ. The CDR3 consists of 15 residues. The CDR3: CASSSQQGASEKLFF. In nucleotides, the CDR3 is TGCGCCAGCAGCTCTCAACAGGGGGCGTCTGAAAAACTGTTTTTT.

The rearrangement links TRBV6-5 to TRBJ1-2; the D gene is possibly TRBD1 (5 bases). V lost 2 bases and J 2 bases, leaving 9 bases between the germline ends. The CDR3 extends over 14 amino acids. Germline CDR1 is MNHEY and CDR2 is SVGAGI. Written as DNA, the CDR3 is TGTGCCAGCAGTTACGTCGCAGGGAACTATGGCTACACCTTC. This sequence encodes CASSYVAGNYGYTF.

This rearrangement joins TRBV9 to TRBJ1-4, with TRBD1 identical over 7 bases. V gave up 0 bases and J gave up 8 bases; unmatched junction bases: 7. The germline CDR1 and CDR2 sequences are SGDLS and YYNGEE. The length of the CDR3 is 15 residues. The CDR3 DNA reads TGTGCCAGCAGCGTAGAAGGGACAGCTCAGGAAAAACTGTTTTTT. Translating it yields CASSVEGTAQEKLFF. The full variable domain, rest sourced from reference TRBV9 and TRBJ1-4, is DSGVTQTPKHLITATGQRVTLRCSPRSGDLSVYWYQQSLDQGLQFLIQYYNGEERAKGNILERFSAQQFPDLHSELNLSSLELGDSALYFCASSVEGTAQEKLFFGSGTQLSVL.

The rearrangement joins TRBV5-6 to TRBJ2-5, with D possibly being TRBD2 (5 bases). The CDR3 is 12 residues long. CDR1 and CDR2 from the germline V gene are SGHDT and YYEEEE. V was clipped by 5 bases and J by 11 bases, with 16 bases between them. CDR3 sequence reads: CASSRAAGLQYF. CDR3 coding DNA: TGTGCCAGCAGTCGAGCGGCCGGTCTTCAGTACTTC.